These 26 T cell receptor beta chains came from one sample sequenced in a study of HIV-infected children after antiretroviral therapy interruption. A 3' RACE protocol on RNA, with unique molecular identifiers, produced the TCR library. TCRdb reprocessed the 3' RACE reads via MiXCR and lists one record per CDR3 protein. The sample lists fewer than 50,000 distinct CDR3 sequences; 4.3% were seen once. As to treatment: PENTA 11 planned treatment interruption arm or continuous ART arm. Sequencing used CD45RA+ CD4+ T cells from PBMCs, pooled from several time points, obtained from a donor given antiretroviral therapy, either interrupted or continuous. Stated subset: naive CD4+ CD45RA+ CD45RO- T cells. The receptors originated from a pool of human donors with HIV.

The chain employs TRBV6-5 and TRBJ1-2; perhaps TRBD1 as D (6 bases). This CDR3 has 14 residues. Germline V CDR1 and CDR2: MNHEY, SVGAGI. Trimming removed 5 bases at V and 7 bases at J, with 17 bases between. The CDR3 DNA reads TGTGCCAGCAGTCCTTACGAGGGGGTATCTGGCTACACCTTC. Translation: CASSPYEGVSGYTF.

This clonotype came up many times. V and J are TRBV7-8 and TRBJ2-6; TRBD2 matches at 11 bases. The CDR3 is made up of 18 amino acids. The germline gives CDR1 SGHVS, CDR2 FQNEAQ. Trimming removed 2 bases from V and 4 bases from J; junction bases left unmatched: 7. DNA of the CDR3: TGTGCCAGCAGCTTATTTAGCGGGGGGGCTGGAGGGGCCAACGTCCTGACTTTC. Translation gives CASSLFSGGAGGANVLTF.

V usage is TRBV20-1 and J usage is TRBJ2-1; D may be TRBD1 (5 bases). The germline gives CDR1 DFQATT, CDR2 SNEGSKA (reference sequence). This CDR3 contains 15 residues. Trimming took off 5 bases at V and 0 bases at J, with 14 bases between the two ends. CDR3 region: CSAGQGVRSYNEQFF. The CDR3 DNA reads TGCAGTGCTGGGCAGGGCGTCCGCTCCTACAATGAGCAGTTCTTC.

This clonotype appeared many times. The rearrangement uses TRBV11-2 and TRBJ2-3, with D unclear. Germline V gene sequence: CDR1 SGHAT, CDR2 FQNNGV. Between the trimmed V and J ends, which lost 2 bases and 6 bases, there was a span of 12 bases. CDR3 length equals 14 residues. CDR3 nucleotides: TGTGCCAGCAGCTTATTCACCCCGGCGGATACGCAGTATTTT. This gives the protein CASSLFTPADTQYF.

The chain recombines TRBV23-1 with TRBJ2-3, with D perhaps matching TRBD2 (6 bases). TRBV23-1 counts as an open reading frame of uncertain function. The CDR3 loop spans 16 amino acids. V was shortened by 0 bases and J by 1 base, with 11 bases between the two germline ends. The CDR3 sequence is CASSQSSGLRTDTQYF. The CDR3 DNA reads TGCGCCAGCAGTCAATCGTCGGGACTTCGCACAGATACGCAGTATTTT.

The V and J genes are TRBV10-1 and TRBJ2-7; D uncertain. In germline, CDR1 is WNHNN, CDR2 SYGVQD (reference sequence). The length of the CDR3 is 8 residues. Trimming took off 9 bases at V and 5 bases at J, with 2 bases between the two ends. The CDR3 loop is CARDEQYF. As DNA, the CDR3 is TGCGCCAGGGACGAGCAGTACTTC.

This clonotype was detected ten times or more. The chain combines TRBV12-5 with TRBJ1-1; 7 bases are shared with TRBD1. Germline CDR1 is LGHNT and CDR2 is FRNRAP. Trimming took 5 bases from V and 3 from J; bases not matched to a gene: 9. The CDR3 spans 15 residues. The CDR3 spells CASGAPTGADTEAFF. CDR3 DNA: TGTGCTAGTGGTGCCCCAACAGGGGCGGACACTGAAGCTTTCTTT.

At least ten counts were recorded for this clonotype. The chain is built from TRBV11-2 and TRBJ1-2, with D hard to call. Trimming shortened V by 6 bases and J by 2 bases, and 7 bases separated the two germline ends. Germline V lookup: CDR1 SGHAT, CDR2 FQNNGV. The CDR3 extends over 12 amino acids. CDR3 nucleotides: TGTGCCAGCAGGGAACCAAACTATGGCTACACCTTC. Its translation is CASREPNYGYTF.

There are a few counts of this clonotype. V is TRBV18 and J is TRBJ2-1; D is unclear. CDR3 size: 15 residues. V was shortened by 8 bases and J by 8 bases, with 22 bases between the two germline ends. Germline-derived CDR1 and CDR2 are KGHSH and LQKENI. The CDR3 here is CASAVPGSVGYEQFF. The CDR3 bases are TGTGCCAGCGCTGTACCCGGGTCCGTGGGATATGAGCAGTTCTTC.

The CDR3 DNA reads as TGCAGCGCCGGGACAGCTGGAAACACCATATATTTT. This sequence encodes CSAGTAGNTIYF. The rearrangement uses TRBV29-1 and TRBJ1-3, with 7 positions matching TRBD1. With 7 bases clipped from V and 2 bases from J, the junction kept 2 bases outside the gene matches. The length of the CDR3 is 12 residues. Germline V gives CDR1 SQVTM, CDR2 ANQGSEA.

At least ten counts were recorded for this clonotype. V and J are TRBV20-1 and TRBJ2-3; tentatively, D is TRBD1 or TRBD2 (5 bases each). Trimming removed 1 base from V and 5 bases from J, with 28 bases in between. CDR3 length: 19 residues. Looked up from germline, CDR1 is DFQATT and CDR2 is SNEGSKA (reference sequence). The CDR3 protein is CSARGGMLRGPLTLDTQYF. The CDR3 DNA follows: TGCAGTGCTAGAGGGGGAATGTTGAGGGGACCCCTAACCTTAGATACGCAGTATTTT.

This clonotype was seen many times. This chain connects TRBV20-1 to TRBJ2-7; 12 bases are shared with TRBD1. CDR1 is DFQATT, CDR2 SNEGSKA, per germline (reference sequence). V gave up 5 bases and J gave up 7 bases; unmatched junction bases: 15. The CDR3 contains 16 residues. DNA for the CDR3: TGCAGTGCTCTGGACTCCGGGACAGGGGGCTCCTGGGAGCAGTACTTC. This translates into CSALDSGTGGSWEQYF.

By frequency in the sample, this clonotype is medium-sized. J is TRBJ1-6 and V is TRBV6-1, with TRBD1 matching 8 bases. The J segment lost 8 bases and the V segment lost 4 bases, leaving 4 bases of the junction unmatched. CDR1 and CDR2 from the germline V gene are MNHNS and SASEGT. The CDR3 runs to 14 residues. CDR3 DNA sequence: TGTGCCAGCAGTGCGGACAGGGCGGATTCACCCCTCCACTTT. Residues: CASSADRADSPLHF.

This clonotype was detected ten times or more. The chain uses TRBV30 and TRBJ1-3, with D hard to call. Trimming stripped 3 bases from V and 0 bases from J, with 12 bases between. Germline CDR1 reads GTSNPN; CDR2 reads SVGIG (reference sequence). The CDR3 covers 15 residues. The CDR3 DNA follows: TGTGCCTGGAGACAAGACGGAGCCTCTGGAAACACCATATATTTT. Amino acid sequence: CAWRQDGASGNTIYF.

The sample holds many counts of this clonotype. The DNA for the CDR3 is TGTGCCAGCAGCGTAGGGGGAGATACCACCGGGGAGCTGTTTTTT. Translation: CASSVGGDTTGELFF. This rearrangement joins TRBV9 to TRBJ2-2, with D tentatively TRBD2 (5 bases). The CDR3 sequence is 15 residues long. V gave up 0 bases and J gave up 4 bases, with 10 bases separating them. Germline loops: CDR1 SGDLS, CDR2 YYNGEE.

This clonotype has a count of ten or more. The V call is TRBV7-6, the J call TRBJ2-3, with TRBD2 identical over 9 bases. The germline gives CDR1 SGHVS, CDR2 FNYEAQ. V was pared by 5 bases and J by 3 bases, with 3 bases of the junction left unmatched. The CDR3 sequence is 14 residues long. This CDR3 reads CASSRSGGTDTQYF. DNA for the CDR3: TGTGCCAGCAGCCGTAGCGGGGGTACAGATACGCAGTATTTT.

This clonotype was counted a few times. The chain has TRBV20-1 and TRBJ2-1; the D is unclear. The CDR3 contains 11 residues. V lost 1 base, J lost 3 bases, and 1 base lay in between. Looked up from germline, CDR1 is DFQATT and CDR2 is SNEGSKA (reference sequence). In DNA, the CDR3 is TGCAGTGCTAGAGTCTACAATGAGCAGTTCTTC. Protein sequence: CSARVYNEQFF.

This clonotype is labeled as medium-sized. The V and J genes are TRBV29-1 and TRBJ2-1; D is perhaps TRBD2 (5 bases). The CDR3 length is 15 residues. Germline V gene lookup returns CDR1 SQVTM and CDR2 ANQGSEA. The V end was cut by 8 bases, the J end by 0 bases, with 17 bases between. CDR3 loop: CSQGGGPSSYNEQFF. The CDR3, as DNA: TGCAGCCAAGGCGGCGGGCCCAGCTCCTACAATGAGCAGTTCTTC.

At least ten counts were recorded for this clonotype. The chain carries TRBV2 and TRBJ2-3, with D maybe TRBD1 (6 bases). Germline lookup yields CDR1 SNHLY and CDR2 FYNNEI. Trimming took off 6 bases at V and 3 bases at J, with 16 bases between the two ends. The CDR3 is made up of 15 amino acids. CDR3 coding DNA: TGTGCCAGCAGAAAATACAGGGATGAGACAGATACGCAGTATTTT. It encodes CASRKYRDETDTQYF.

This clonotype was recorded at least ten times. The chain has TRBV30 and TRBJ1-6; the match to TRBD1 covers 7 bases. V lost 4 bases, J lost 6 bases, and 6 bases stayed unmatched. Germline V gene lookup returns CDR1 GTSNPN and CDR2 SVGIG (reference sequence). The CDR3 has 14 residues. CDR3 nucleotide sequence: TGTGCCTGGACTCGGGACAGACTTAATTCACCCCTCCACTTT. It codes for CAWTRDRLNSPLHF.

This clonotype was observed at least ten times. The CDR3 spells CASKTEAGPSDEQFF. The CDR3 DNA follows: TGTGCCAGCAAAACCGAGGCAGGGCCTTCGGATGAGCAGTTCTTC. This chain uses TRBV28 with TRBJ2-1; D might be TRBD1 (5 bases). CDR1 and CDR2 from the germline V gene are MDHEN and SYDVKM. The CDR3 is 15 residues long. V lost 7 bases and J 8 bases, leaving 21 bases between the germline ends.

In this sample, this clonotype turned up a few times. V and J are TRBV29-1 and TRBJ1-1; D is possibly TRBD1 (5 bases). The ends were cut back, 6 bases at V and 1 base at J, with 9 bases in the middle. The CDR3 runs 12 residues. Germline-derived CDR1 and CDR2 are SQVTM and ANQGSEA. CDR3 sequence: CSVKDTNTEAFF. In DNA form, the CDR3 reads TGCAGCGTCAAGGACACGAACACTGAAGCTTTCTTT.

There are many counts of this clonotype. This chain's CDR3 is CASSIQGAGETQYF. The CDR3 DNA sequence: TGCGCCAGCAGTATCCAGGGGGCAGGTGAGACCCAGTACTTC. The chain is built from TRBV4-1 and TRBJ2-5; TRBD1 agrees at 8 bases. V lost 6 bases to trimming and J lost 5 bases; unmatched junction nucleotides: 8. Germline V gives CDR1 MGHRA, CDR2 YSYEKL. CDR3 size: 14 residues.

This clonotype was recorded at least ten times. This chain uses TRBV5-4 with TRBJ1-2; 7 bases are a match to TRBD1. This CDR3 region has 15 residues. The germline V gene has CDR1 SGHNT and CDR2 YYREEE (reference sequence). V lost 4 bases, J lost 6 bases, and 12 bases stayed unmatched. CDR3 sequence: CASSPETQGVNGYTF. CDR3 in DNA: TGTGCCAGCAGCCCGGAAACCCAGGGGGTGAATGGCTACACCTTC.

The J gene is TRBJ1-1, the V gene TRBV5-6; 9 bases are shared with TRBD1. V lost 2 bases and J lost 4; bases outside the gene matches: 6. The CDR3 is 15 amino acids. Germline CDR1 is SGHDT and CDR2 is YYEEEE. This CDR3 is CASSFPDRGGTEAFF. CDR3 DNA sequence: TGTGCCAGCAGCTTCCCGGACAGGGGAGGCACTGAAGCTTTCTTT.

This clonotype has a count of ten or more. The DNA of the CDR3 is TGTGCCAGCAGCTCCGGTAGCGGGGTCGTCGATGAGCAGTTCTTC. Translation: CASSSGSGVVDEQFF. This sequence joins TRBV7-1 and TRBJ2-1; 8 nucleotides match TRBD2. TRBV7-1 is known as an ORF, though its function is uncertain. V shed 3 bases, J shed 8 bases, and the junction held 9 bases outside the gene matches. CDR3 size: 15 residues.